One and the same sample provided the 5 T cell receptor beta chains below, sequenced in a study of CXCR4 blockade with PD-1 therapy in pancreatic cancer. The repertoire was sequenced with immunoSEQ multiplex PCR; TCRdb's copy has only in-frame clones and lacks some. The sample has fewer than 4,000 clones, around 38% seen once. The sequencing sample was made of tumor tissue. These receptors were taken from a human donor with pancreatic ductal adenocarcinoma.

The table lists this clone with a count of one. Here the CDR3 DNA reads TGTGCCTGGAGCAGGGAGCACGAGCAGTACTTC. Protein product: CAWSREHEQYF. The chain uses TRBV30 and TRBJ2-7, with D possibly being TRBD1 or TRBD2 (5 bases each). CDR1 and CDR2 from the germline V gene are GTSNPN and SVGIG (reference sequence). V dropped 3 bases and J dropped 5 bases, with 8 bases sitting between them. The CDR3 consists of 11 residues.

V and J are TRBV14 and TRBJ2-1; no firm D call. The CDR3 length is 12 residues. Trimming pared 2 bases from V and 8 bases from J, leaving 7 bases between. The germline gives CDR1 SGHDN, CDR2 FVKESK. The CDR3 DNA reads TGTGCCAGCAGCCAATGGGGATATGAGCAGTTCTTC. Its translation: CASSQWGYEQFF.

The chain joins TRBV14 to TRBJ2-1; maybe TRBD2 (6 bases). V dropped 0 bases and J dropped 11 bases, with 14 bases sitting between them. The germline gives CDR1 SGHDN, CDR2 FVKESK. The CDR3 runs to 14 residues. The CDR3 protein is CASSQDPGVDQQFF. CDR3 sequence (DNA): TGTGCCAGCAGCCAAGATCCGGGGGTTGACCAGCAGTTCTTC.

The chain links TRBV4-1 to TRBJ2-5; D could derive from TRBD1 or TRBD2 (5 bases each). The CDR3 runs to 14 residues. V lost 5 bases and J lost 5, with 15 bases in between. CDR1 MGHRA and CDR2 YSYEKL come from the germline V gene. CDR3 in amino acids: CASSKGPWGETQYF. Written as DNA, the CDR3 is TGCGCCAGCAGCAAAGGCCCGTGGGGGGAGACCCAGTACTTC.

This rearrangement joins TRBV7-8 to TRBJ1-1, with D uncertain. CDR3 length: 13 residues. The germline CDR1 and CDR2 sequences are SGHVS and FQNEAQ. V dropped 3 bases and J dropped 1 base, with 6 bases sitting between them. The CDR3 protein is CASSFRRNTEAFF. DNA of the CDR3: TGTGCCAGCAGCTTTAGGAGGAACACTGAAGCTTTCTTT.